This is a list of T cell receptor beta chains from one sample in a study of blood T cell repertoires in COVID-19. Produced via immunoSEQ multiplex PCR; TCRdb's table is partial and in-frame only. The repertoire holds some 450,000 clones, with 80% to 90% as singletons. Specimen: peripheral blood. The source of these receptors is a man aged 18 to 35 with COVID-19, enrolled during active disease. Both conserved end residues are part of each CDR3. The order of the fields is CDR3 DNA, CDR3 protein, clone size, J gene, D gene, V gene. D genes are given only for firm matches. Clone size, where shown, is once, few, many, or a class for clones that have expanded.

cdr3_nt: TGTGCCAGCAGTTTCGGGGGGAGGAGCTCCTACGAGCAGTACTTC
cdr3_aa: CASSFGGRSSYEQYF
clone_size: -
j_call: TRBJ2-7
d_call: TRBD2
v_call: TRBV27

cdr3_nt: TGCAGCGTTGGGTCAGGGGGTAATCAGCCCCAGCATTTT
cdr3_aa: CSVGSGGNQPQHF
clone_size: once
j_call: TRBJ1-5
d_call: TRBD1
v_call: TRBV29-1

cdr3_nt: TGTGCCAGCAGTTTAGGGGGCAGGCCCGGGCAGTACTTC
cdr3_aa: CASSLGGRPGQYF
clone_size: -
j_call: TRBJ2-7
d_call: TRBD1
v_call: TRBV11-2

cdr3_nt: TGCGCCAGCAGCCAAGGTGTGATGGGAGCAGCCAAAAACATTCAGTACTTC
cdr3_aa: CASSQGVMGAAKNIQYF
clone_size: -
j_call: TRBJ2-4
d_call: -
v_call: TRBV4-1

cdr3_nt: TGTGCTAGTGGTTTGTTTCGGCAGCCCCAGCATTTT
cdr3_aa: CASGLFRQPQHF
clone_size: few
j_call: TRBJ1-5
d_call: -
v_call: TRBV12-5

cdr3_nt: TGTGCCAGCAGTTTAAAGGCAGGGTACGAGCAGTACTTC
cdr3_aa: CASSLKAGYEQYF
clone_size: -
j_call: TRBJ2-7
d_call: -
v_call: TRBV27

cdr3_nt: TGCGCCAGCAGCTTGACAGGGAATGGGGCCAACGTCCTGACTTTC
cdr3_aa: CASSLTGNGANVLTF
clone_size: -
j_call: TRBJ2-6
d_call: -
v_call: TRBV5-1

cdr3_nt: TGTGCCAGCAACTCAGGATCCGGTAATGAAAAACTGTTTTTT
cdr3_aa: CASNSGSGNEKLFF
clone_size: -
j_call: TRBJ1-4
d_call: -
v_call: TRBV2

cdr3_nt: TGTGCCAGCAGTGAGCTCAGCAGGGTAACTGAAGCTTTCTTT
cdr3_aa: CASSELSRVTEAFF
clone_size: -
j_call: TRBJ1-1
d_call: -
v_call: TRBV2

cdr3_nt: TGTGCCAGCAGCGATCCGGGACAAGTCAATTCACCCCTCCACTTT
cdr3_aa: CASSDPGQVNSPLHF
clone_size: -
j_call: TRBJ1-6
d_call: -
v_call: TRBV9

cdr3_nt: TGTGCCAGCAGCCAAGGGTGGCGGGGCGGGCTCAGGTTCCAAGAGACCCAGTACTTC
cdr3_aa: CASSQGWRGGLRFQETQYF
clone_size: -
j_call: TRBJ2-5
d_call: -
v_call: TRBV4-2

cdr3_nt: TGTGCCAGCAGCGTACAGGGAACGGTTAATGAAAAACTGTTTTTT
cdr3_aa: CASSVQGTVNEKLFF
clone_size: -
j_call: TRBJ1-4
d_call: -
v_call: TRBV2

cdr3_nt: TGTGCCAGCTCACGGACAGGGGGAGGAGATACGCAGTATTTT
cdr3_aa: CASSRTGGGDTQYF
clone_size: -
j_call: TRBJ2-3
d_call: TRBD1
v_call: TRBV18

cdr3_nt: TGCGCCAGCAGGCCCGGACAGGTTTTGGGAAACACTGAAGCTTTCTTT
cdr3_aa: CASRPGQVLGNTEAFF
clone_size: -
j_call: TRBJ1-1
d_call: TRBD1
v_call: TRBV5-1

cdr3_nt: TGTGCCACCAGTGACCGCGACAGGTTAGATACGCAGTATTTT
cdr3_aa: CATSDRDRLDTQYF
clone_size: -
j_call: TRBJ2-3
d_call: -
v_call: TRBV24-1

cdr3_nt: TGTGCCACCACATGGGGCGGAAGCTCCTACGAGCAGTACTTC
cdr3_aa: CATTWGGSSYEQYF
clone_size: -
j_call: TRBJ2-7
d_call: -
v_call: TRBV5-8

cdr3_nt: TGTGCCAGCAAGCAGACAGCGAACACCGGGGAGCTGTTTTTT
cdr3_aa: CASKQTANTGELFF
clone_size: -
j_call: TRBJ2-2
d_call: -
v_call: TRBV25-1

cdr3_nt: TGTGCCAGCACCTCCGGGGGCTCTGGAAACACCATATATTTT
cdr3_aa: CASTSGGSGNTIYF
clone_size: -
j_call: TRBJ1-3
d_call: -
v_call: TRBV9

cdr3_nt: TGTGCCAGCAGCTGGACAAGTAACTATGGCTACACCTTC
cdr3_aa: CASSWTSNYGYTF
clone_size: -
j_call: TRBJ1-2
d_call: -
v_call: TRBV7-2

cdr3_nt: TGTGCCAGCAGCCCCCCAGGTGGCAGGGGCGTATCTGAAGCTTTCTTT
cdr3_aa: CASSPPGGRGVSEAFF
clone_size: -
j_call: TRBJ1-1
d_call: -
v_call: TRBV7-9

cdr3_nt: TGTGCCACCTCGGGACAGGGGGCTTTTGTGCAGTACTTC
cdr3_aa: CATSGQGAFVQYF
clone_size: -
j_call: TRBJ2-7
d_call: TRBD1
v_call: TRBV2

cdr3_nt: TGTGCCAGCAGGAAAACAGGGAACACTGAAGCTTTCTTT
cdr3_aa: CASRKTGNTEAFF
clone_size: -
j_call: TRBJ1-1
d_call: -
v_call: TRBV6-5

cdr3_nt: TGTGCCAGCAGCTTCTTAGCGGGAGGGGAGACCCAGTACTTC
cdr3_aa: CASSFLAGGETQYF
clone_size: -
j_call: TRBJ2-5
d_call: TRBD2
v_call: TRBV7-2

cdr3_nt: TGTGCCAGCAAGACAGACTACACCGGGGAGCTGTTTTTT
cdr3_aa: CASKTDYTGELFF
clone_size: -
j_call: TRBJ2-2
d_call: -
v_call: TRBV6-5

cdr3_nt: TGTGCCAGCTCCCCGGACAGGGACACCGGGGAGCTGTTTTTT
cdr3_aa: CASSPDRDTGELFF
clone_size: -
j_call: TRBJ2-2
d_call: TRBD1
v_call: TRBV18

cdr3_nt: TGCGCCAGCAGCTTGGCTTTAAACTCAGATACGCAGTATTTT
cdr3_aa: CASSLALNSDTQYF
clone_size: -
j_call: TRBJ2-3
d_call: -
v_call: TRBV5-1

cdr3_nt: TGTGCCAGCAGTTTCCCGGGGGGGGCGGGCTACACCTTC
cdr3_aa: CASSFPGGAGYTF
clone_size: once
j_call: TRBJ1-2
d_call: -
v_call: TRBV27

cdr3_nt: TGTGCCAGCAGTGAACGTTCCGGGTCGGGTAATCAGCCCCAGCATTTT
cdr3_aa: CASSERSGSGNQPQHF
clone_size: -
j_call: TRBJ1-5
d_call: -
v_call: TRBV2

cdr3_nt: TGTGCCAGCAGTTACGGTCGCGTTGCAGAAGCTTTCTTT
cdr3_aa: CASSYGRVAEAFF
clone_size: once
j_call: TRBJ1-1
d_call: -
v_call: TRBV6-5

cdr3_nt: TGTGCCAGCAGTAGACAGGGTAGGACTGAAGCTTTCTTT
cdr3_aa: CASSRQGRTEAFF
clone_size: -
j_call: TRBJ1-1
d_call: TRBD1
v_call: TRBV6-5

cdr3_nt: TGTGCCAGCAGCTTAGATGGGGCGGGAAAAGGACTGTTTTTT
cdr3_aa: CASSLDGAGKGLFF
clone_size: once
j_call: TRBJ1-4
d_call: -
v_call: TRBV7-8

cdr3_nt: TGTGCCAGCAGCTTAGTAGTTGGGGGGAGTGAAGCTTTCTTT
cdr3_aa: CASSLVVGGSEAFF
clone_size: -
j_call: TRBJ1-1
d_call: -
v_call: TRBV7-9

cdr3_nt: TGTGCCAGCAGCAAAGCGCGGGGGAGGGAAGAGGGTTCTGGGACAACGTATGAGCAGTTCTTC
cdr3_aa: CASSKARGREEGSGTTYEQFF
clone_size: -
j_call: TRBJ2-1
d_call: -
v_call: TRBV21-1

cdr3_nt: TGCGCCAGCAATCTTCGGCCAGGGTCGAACACCGGGGAGCTGTTTTTT
cdr3_aa: CASNLRPGSNTGELFF
clone_size: -
j_call: TRBJ2-2
d_call: -
v_call: TRBV5-1

cdr3_nt: TGTGCCATCAGGGATCCGGGACTAGAAAATGAGCAGTTCTTC
cdr3_aa: CAIRDPGLENEQFF
clone_size: once
j_call: TRBJ2-1
d_call: TRBD2
v_call: TRBV10-3

cdr3_nt: TGTGCCAGCAGCTTAGGGCAGGGGGTGGTCGCTGAAGCTTTCTTT
cdr3_aa: CASSLGQGVVAEAFF
clone_size: once
j_call: TRBJ1-1
d_call: TRBD1
v_call: TRBV7-9

cdr3_nt: TGTGCCAGCAGCCAAGGACAGCGAGATAATTCACCCCTCCACTTT
cdr3_aa: CASSQGQRDNSPLHF
clone_size: -
j_call: TRBJ1-6
d_call: -
v_call: TRBV5-8

cdr3_nt: TGTGCCTGGAGTGAGGGTAGCGGGGATCGAGAGACCCAGTACTTC
cdr3_aa: CAWSEGSGDRETQYF
clone_size: -
j_call: TRBJ2-5
d_call: TRBD2
v_call: TRBV30

cdr3_nt: TGTGCCAGCAGCGTAGAACAGGGGGGTTACAATGAGCAGTTCTTC
cdr3_aa: CASSVEQGGYNEQFF
clone_size: -
j_call: TRBJ2-1
d_call: TRBD1
v_call: TRBV9

cdr3_nt: TGTGCCAGTAGTGGCCTGGACAGCTTGAACACTGAAGCTTTCTTT
cdr3_aa: CASSGLDSLNTEAFF
clone_size: -
j_call: TRBJ1-1
d_call: -
v_call: TRBV19